This T cell receptor (beta chain) was identified in a study of CD8+CD57+ T cells in acquired aplastic anemia. Study information: The DNA of sorted CD4+ and CD8+ cells averaged around 3 ug.

The study's findings and limits: Statistical testing detected no significant gap in CD8+ Simpson's diversity between patients and controls.

V trimming: 4 bases; J trimming: 4 bases; junction bases outside the gene matches: 4. Per the germline V gene, CDR1 is SGHRS and CDR2 is YFSETQ. The CDR3 sequence is 13 residues long. Profiles of TCR beta VDJ and CDR3 were generated from a genomic DNA template. TCRdb re-called the reads through MiXCR, storing one row per CDR3 protein. The table lists 250,000 to 350,000 distinct CDR3 sequences, 45% to 70% of them singletons, with 6.5% to 10% in the top ten. Remarks on this clonotype: The antigen is unknown.

The sample taken for sequencing was sorted CD4+, CD8+, or CD8+CD57+ T cells (not recorded which) from PBMCs. This TCR derives from a human donor with severe aplastic anemia or a healthy control (not recorded which). V usage is TRBV5-1 and J usage is TRBJ1-1; 7 bases align to TRBD1. Written as DNA, the CDR3 is TGCGCCAGCAGCGCAGACAGGGTCACTGAAGCTTTCTTT. This sequence encodes CASSADRVTEAFF.